The source of this TCR beta chain is a study of blood T cell repertoires in COVID-19. Study context: Italy, Spain and the United States were the sources of the convalescent and acute COVID-19 samples. Sources were T cells, B-cell-depleted T cells, or PBMCs; the material itself was cDNA or gDNA.

Individuals aged roughly 18 to 95 years were recruited from around 22 US areas. This clone was seen a few times. Generated by immunoSEQ multiplex PCR, the TCRdb table keeps only in-frame clones and is missing some. The profile shows approximately 150,000 clones, approximately 80% of them singletons. CDR1 is LGHDT and CDR2 is YNNKEL in the germline V gene (reference sequence). The CDR3 covers 14 residues. V was clipped by 3 bases and J by 3 bases, with 11 bases between them. Sequenced sample: PBMCs or T cells enriched from blood (not recorded which). The chain couples TRBV3-1 (or the pseudogene TRBV3-2) to TRBJ1-1; D remains ambiguous. The TCR sequence derives from a man in his forties or fifties who had recovered from COVID-19. CDR3: CASSQWPQDTEAFF. The CDR3 DNA sequence: TGTGCCAGCAGCCAGTGGCCGCAGGACACTGAAGCTTTCTTT.